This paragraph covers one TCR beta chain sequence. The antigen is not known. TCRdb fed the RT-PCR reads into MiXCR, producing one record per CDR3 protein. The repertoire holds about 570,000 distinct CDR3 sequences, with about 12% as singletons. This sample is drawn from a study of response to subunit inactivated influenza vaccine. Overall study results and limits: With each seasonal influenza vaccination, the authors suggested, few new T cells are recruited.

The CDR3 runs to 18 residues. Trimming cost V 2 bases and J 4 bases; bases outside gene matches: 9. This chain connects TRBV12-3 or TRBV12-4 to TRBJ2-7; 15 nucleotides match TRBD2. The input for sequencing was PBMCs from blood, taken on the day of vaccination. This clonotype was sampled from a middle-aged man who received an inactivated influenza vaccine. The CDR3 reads CASSLLRAGLAGGYEQYF. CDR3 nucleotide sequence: TGTGCCAGCAGTTTACTCCGGGCGGGACTAGCGGGGGGATACGAGCAGTACTTC.